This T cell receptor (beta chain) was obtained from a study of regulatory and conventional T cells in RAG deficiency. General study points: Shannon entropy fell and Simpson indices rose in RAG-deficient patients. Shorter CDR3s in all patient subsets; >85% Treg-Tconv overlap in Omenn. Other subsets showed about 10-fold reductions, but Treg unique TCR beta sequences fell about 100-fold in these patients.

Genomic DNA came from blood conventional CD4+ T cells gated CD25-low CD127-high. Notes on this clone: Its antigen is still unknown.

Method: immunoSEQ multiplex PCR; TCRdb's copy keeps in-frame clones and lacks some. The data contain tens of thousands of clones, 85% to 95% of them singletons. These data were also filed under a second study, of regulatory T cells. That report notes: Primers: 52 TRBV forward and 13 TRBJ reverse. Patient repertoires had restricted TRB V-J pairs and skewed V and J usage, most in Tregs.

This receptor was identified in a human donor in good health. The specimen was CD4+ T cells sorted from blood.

The CDR3 loop is CAWSTYSGRVRNEQFF. The CDR3 nucleotides read TGTGCCTGGAGTACCTATAGCGGGAGGGTAAGGAATGAGCAGTTCTTC. The V and J genes are TRBV30 and TRBJ2-1; 11 bases agree with TRBD2. The V gene end was trimmed by 2 bases and the J gene end by 7 bases; junction bases not matched to a gene: 10. Germline lookup yields CDR1 GTSNPN and CDR2 SVGIG (reference sequence). CDR3 length: 16 amino acids.